The 23 T cell receptor beta chains below come from one sample, sequenced in a study of CD4 T cells in relation to SARS-CoV-2 and coronaviruses. Only in-frame clones appear in the TCRdb table, and some are missing; sequencing was by immunoSEQ multiplex PCR. Here the sample spans about 60,000 clones, around 93% being singletons. CD4+ T cells from unexposed donors were obtained before the COVID-19 pandemic (2011-2018). The sample comprised naive CD4+ T cells from PBMCs. The subset: naive CD4+ T cells isolated by negative enrichment. These receptors were taken from a human donor in good health.

The chain links TRBV7-2 to TRBJ1-2; D remains unclear. Germline CDR1 SGHTA, CDR2 FQGNSA. V lost 5 bases, J lost 4 bases, and 8 bases lay in between. This CDR3 has 12 amino acids. In DNA form, the CDR3 reads TGTGCCAGCAGCCAAGACATCTATGGCTACACCTTC. Its translation is CASSQDIYGYTF.

The chain carries TRBV28 and TRBJ1-4, with D possibly being TRBD1 (6 bases). CDR3 length equals 15 residues. The V and J ends lost 3 bases and 7 bases respectively, with 15 bases between them. Germline assignment: CDR1 MDHEN and CDR2 SYDVKM. CDR3 sequence (DNA): TGTGCCAGCAGTTTGAGGACAGTGGTGGCTGAAAAACTGTTTTTT. It codes for CASSLRTVVAEKLFF.

The genes are TRBV18 and TRBJ2-2; 16 bases fit TRBD2. Germline V lookup: CDR1 KGHSH, CDR2 LQKENI. Trimming at V came to 2 bases and at J to 0 bases, leaving 3 bases not matched to a gene. The length of the CDR3 is 19 residues. CDR3 loop: CASSPAGLAGGANTGELFF. The DNA of the CDR3 is TGTGCCAGCTCACCAGCGGGACTAGCGGGAGGGGCGAACACCGGGGAGCTGTTTTTT.

The chain combines TRBV5-5 with TRBJ2-3; either TRBD1 or TRBD2 may supply D (6 bases each). In germline, CDR1 is SGHKS, CDR2 YYEKEE (reference sequence). The CDR3 is 16 residues long. Trimming left V 0 bases short and J 0 bases short, with 11 bases between. The chain's CDR3 is CASSLVLGGSTDTQYF. The DNA for the CDR3 is TGTGCCAGCAGCTTGGTCCTGGGGGGCAGCACAGATACGCAGTATTTT.

The chain joins TRBV11-2 to TRBJ2-7; D might be TRBD1 (6 bases). Trimming cost V 2 bases and J 5 bases, with 7 bases left between them. The germline V gene encodes CDR1 SGHAT and CDR2 FQNNGV. The CDR3 length is 12 residues. This CDR3 reads CASSLNRDEQYF. The CDR3 nucleotides are TGTGCCAGCAGCTTAAACAGGGACGAGCAGTACTTC.

This sequence joins TRBV27 and TRBJ2-5; the match to TRBD1 covers 8 bases. The junction had 10 bases not matched to a gene; V was cut back by 6 bases and J by 1 base. This CDR3 comprises 16 residues. Germline CDR1 and CDR2: MNHEY and SMNVEV (reference sequence). CDR3 DNA sequence: TGTGCCAGCAGCCGAACCCTGACAGGGGTCCAAGAGACCCAGTACTTC. This gives the protein CASSRTLTGVQETQYF.

V is TRBV27 and J is TRBJ2-1; TRBD2 aligns across 7 bases. Germline V gene data show CDR1 as MNHEY and CDR2 as SMNVEV (reference sequence). CDR3 length: 15 residues. V dropped 6 bases and J dropped 0; count of bases not matched to a gene: 5. CDR3 in amino acids: CASRSRGSSYNEQFF. The CDR3 DNA reads TGTGCCAGCAGAAGTCGCGGGAGCTCCTACAATGAGCAGTTCTTC.

CDR3 sequence (DNA): TGTGCCAGTACACGACGGGACAGAAATAACTATGGCTACACCTTC. Protein: CASTRRDRNNYGYTF. The chain joins TRBV19 to TRBJ1-2, with 7 bases fitting TRBD1. This CDR3 has 15 amino acids. The junction had 9 bases not matched to a gene; V was cut back by 7 bases and J by 1 base. CDR1 and CDR2 from the germline V gene are LNHDA and SQIVND (reference sequence).

This chain connects TRBV19 to TRBJ1-4, with a possible D match to TRBD1 (6 bases). With 5 bases removed from V and 8 bases from J, the gap between germline ends came to 15 bases. The CDR3 is 14 residues long. The germline V gene encodes CDR1 LNHDA and CDR2 SQIVND (reference sequence). This chain's CDR3 is CASSRRGNLEKLFF. The DNA for the CDR3 is TGTGCCAGTAGTCGGAGGGGGAATTTGGAAAAACTGTTTTTT. Complete variable domain (other parts from reference TRBV19 and TRBJ1-4): DGGITQSPKYLFRKEGQNVTLSCEQNLNHDAMYWYRQDPGQGLRLIYYSQIVNDFQKGDIAEGYSVSREKKESFPLTVTSAQKNPTAFYLCASSRRGNLEKLFFGSGTQLSVL.

V gene TRBV25-1 combines with J gene TRBJ2-5, with 12 bases matching TRBD2. Germline V gene sequence: CDR1 MGHDK, CDR2 SYGVNS. With V trimmed by 0 bases and J by 5 bases, 4 bases remained unmatched. This CDR3 is 16 amino acids long. Written as DNA, the CDR3 is TGTGCCAGCAGTGAATATACTAGCGGGAGGAAGGAGACCCAGTACTTC. This sequence encodes CASSEYTSGRKETQYF.

The chain links TRBV4-1 to TRBJ2-1; 9 bases map to TRBD2. The CDR3 totals 17 residues. The ends lost 4 bases at V and 1 base at J; junction bases unmatched: 8. Germline CDR1 and CDR2: MGHRA and YSYEKL. CDR3: CASSPGLAGASYNEQFF. The CDR3 coding sequence is TGCGCCAGCAGCCCGGGACTAGCCGGAGCTTCCTACAATGAGCAGTTCTTC.

The V call is TRBV6-5, the J call TRBJ2-1, with TRBD1 matching 12 bases. J gave up 7 bases and V 4 bases, and 5 bases lay outside the gene matches. The germline V gene encodes CDR1 MNHEY and CDR2 SVGAGI. The length of the CDR3 is 15 residues. CDR3 DNA: TGTGCCAGCAGTTCCCGGGACAGGGGGCGGAATGAGCAGTTCTTC. Translation: CASSSRDRGRNEQFF.

This chain links TRBV4-2 with TRBJ1-2; D gene uncertain. CDR1 is LGHNA and CDR2 is YNFKEQ in the germline V gene. The CDR3 has 13 residues. V dropped 2 bases and J dropped 8 bases, with 12 bases sitting between them. The CDR3 sequence: CASSQLDVLGYTF. The CDR3 DNA reads as TGTGCCAGCAGCCAACTCGACGTTCTAGGCTACACCTTC.

V gene TRBV7-9 combines with J gene TRBJ2-6, with D hard to call. This CDR3 is 14 amino acids long. The V gene lost 1 base and the J gene lost 0 bases, with 1 base spanning the gap. Germline V lookup: CDR1 SEHNR, CDR2 FQNEAQ (reference sequence). The CDR3 spells CASSLGSGANVLTF. The CDR3 coding sequence is TGTGCCAGCAGCTTAGGCTCTGGGGCCAACGTCCTGACTTTC.

This chain connects TRBV9 to TRBJ2-2; D is ambiguous. This CDR3 region has 15 residues. Trimming left V 0 bases short and J 5 bases short, with 11 bases between. Germline V gene sequence: CDR1 SGDLS, CDR2 YYNGEE. DNA for the CDR3: TGTGCCAGCAGCGTAGTCCAGGCTAGGACCGGGGAGCTGTTTTTT. Translated, it gives CASSVVQARTGELFF.

The CDR3 DNA reads TGTGCCATCAGTGGAGCTGGACGGACGACCTACGAGCAGTACTTC. Amino acid sequence: CAISGAGRTTYEQYF. The chain employs TRBV10-3 and TRBJ2-7; no definite D call. Deletions cut 4 bases from V and 2 bases from J, with 15 bases between. The CDR3 totals 15 residues. Germline values: CDR1 ENHRY, CDR2 SYGVKD.

The chain recombines TRBV28 with TRBJ1-2; 7 bases align to TRBD1. CDR1 and CDR2 from the germline V gene are MDHEN and SYDVKM. The CDR3 has 17 residues. Losses at the gene ends were 3 bases for V and 4 bases for J; bases not matched to a gene: 14. In nucleotides, the CDR3 is TGTGCCAGCAGTTTTTACGCACTAAGGGGACAGCTCTATGGCTACACCTTC. This translates into CASSFYALRGQLYGYTF.

The sample holds one count of this clone. The chain links TRBV7-2 to TRBJ2-2; weak D call: TRBD1 (5 bases). V lost 5 bases, J lost 0 bases, and 13 bases lay in between. The CDR3 spans 16 residues. Per germline, CDR1 SGHTA and CDR2 FQGNSA. This CDR3 is CASSLGVVANTGELFF. The CDR3 DNA sequence: TGTGCCAGCAGCCTAGGGGTTGTAGCGAACACCGGGGAGCTGTTTTTT.

The rearrangement uses TRBV5-1 and TRBJ2-1, with D maybe TRBD2 (5 bases). The CDR3 has 14 residues. Germline values: CDR1 SGHRS, CDR2 YFSETQ. V gave up 2 bases and J gave up 8 bases, with 14 bases separating them. CDR3 coding DNA: TGCGCCAGCAGCTTTGCGTCTGGAGCGGATGAGCAGTTCTTC. Its protein product is CASSFASGADEQFF.

This chain uses TRBV5-1 with TRBJ2-6; 14 bases map to TRBD2. CDR3 length: 17 amino acids. Per germline, CDR1 SGHRS and CDR2 YFSETQ. V was pared by 3 bases and J by 2 bases, with 1 base of the junction left unmatched. The CDR3 protein is CASSSGLAGAGANVLTF. The CDR3, as DNA: TGCGCCAGCAGCTCGGGACTAGCGGGAGCTGGGGCCAACGTCCTGACTTTC.

This clone was seen only once. The chain recombines TRBV19 with TRBJ1-2; 8 nucleotides match TRBD1. The CDR3 is 15 amino acids. Germline assignment: CDR1 LNHDA and CDR2 SQIVND (reference sequence). V shed 7 bases, J shed 0 bases, and the junction held 7 bases outside the gene matches. The CDR3 protein is CASNVPGQANYGYTF. The CDR3 DNA sequence: TGTGCCAGTAATGTCCCGGGACAGGCTAACTATGGCTACACCTTC. Filled out from reference TRBV19 and TRBJ1-2, the complete variable domain reads DGGITQSPKYLFRKEGQNVTLSCEQNLNHDAMYWYRQDPGQGLRLIYYSQIVNDFQKGDIAEGYSVSREKKESFPLTVTSAQKNPTAFYLCASNVPGQANYGYTFGSGTRLTVV.

The DNA of the CDR3 is TGTGCCAGCAGCGTAGACTCGGTTCGGGGTAATGAAAAACTGTTTTTT. This codes for CASSVDSVRGNEKLFF. The chain is built from TRBV9 and TRBJ1-4; D uncertain. CDR3 length: 16 residues. The ends were cut back, 0 bases at V and 4 bases at J, with 13 bases in the middle. The germline CDR1 and CDR2 sequences are SGDLS and YYNGEE.

This chain uses TRBV5-1 with TRBJ1-3; TRBD1 aligns across 8 bases. The CDR3 is 16 residues long. The V gene end was trimmed by 6 bases and the J gene end by 0 bases; junction bases not matched to a gene: 8. Germline V gene lookup returns CDR1 SGHRS and CDR2 YFSETQ. Here the CDR3 reads CASTRTGGDSGNTIYF. As DNA, the CDR3 is TGCGCCAGCACGCGAACAGGGGGGGACTCTGGAAACACCATATATTTT.